The T cell receptor (beta chain) under discussion was sequenced for a study of blood T cell repertoires in COVID-19. Background on the study: Sources were T cells, B-cell-depleted T cells, or PBMCs; the material itself was cDNA or gDNA.

This CDR3 region has 18 residues. Germline values: CDR1 SNHLY, CDR2 FYNNEI. The V and J ends lost 5 bases and 0 bases respectively, with 21 bases between them. TCRdb's copy holds only in-frame clones and misses some; the assay was immunoSEQ multiplex PCR. This sample has some 350,000 clones, with about 90% found just once. This clone was picked up a small number of times. Which cohort a participant joined came from the clinical history participants gave. Cohort 3 donors counted as recovered after two negative PCRs, clearance, or resolved symptoms. Input material: PBMCs or T cells enriched from blood (not recorded which). J is TRBJ2-3 and V is TRBV2, with D perhaps matching TRBD2 (5 bases). The sequence derives from a woman between 25 and 40 years old who had recovered from COVID-19. DNA of the CDR3: TGTGCCAGCAGTTATACTTCGGATGGCGGGCCCAGCACAGATACGCAGTATTTT. This gives the protein CASSYTSDGGPSTDTQYF. The complete variable domain, with remaining parts taken from reference TRBV2 and TRBJ2-3, reads EPEVTQTPSHQVTQMGQEVILRCVPISNHLYFYWYRQILGQKVEFLVSFYNNEISEKSEIFDDQFSVERPDGSNFTLKIRSTKLEDSAMYFCASSYTSDGGPSTDTQYFGPGTRLTVL.